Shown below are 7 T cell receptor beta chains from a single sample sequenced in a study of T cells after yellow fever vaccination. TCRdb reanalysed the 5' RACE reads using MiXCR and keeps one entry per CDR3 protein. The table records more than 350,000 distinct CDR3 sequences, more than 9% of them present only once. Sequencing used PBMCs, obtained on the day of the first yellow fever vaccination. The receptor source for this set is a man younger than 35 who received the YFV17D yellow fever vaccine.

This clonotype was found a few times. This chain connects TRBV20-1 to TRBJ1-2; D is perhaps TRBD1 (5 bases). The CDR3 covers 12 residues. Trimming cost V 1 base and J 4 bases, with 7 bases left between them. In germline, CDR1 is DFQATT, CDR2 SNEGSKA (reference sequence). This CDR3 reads CSARVTVYGYTF. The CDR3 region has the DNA TGCAGTGCTAGAGTGACAGTCTATGGCTACACCTTC.

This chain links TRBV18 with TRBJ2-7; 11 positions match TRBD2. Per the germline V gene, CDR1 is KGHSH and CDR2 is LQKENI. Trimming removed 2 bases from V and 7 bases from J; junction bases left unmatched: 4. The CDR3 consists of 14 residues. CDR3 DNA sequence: TGTGCCAGCTCACCAACTAGCGGGGGAGGTGAGCAGTACGTC. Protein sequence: CASSPTSGGGEQYV.

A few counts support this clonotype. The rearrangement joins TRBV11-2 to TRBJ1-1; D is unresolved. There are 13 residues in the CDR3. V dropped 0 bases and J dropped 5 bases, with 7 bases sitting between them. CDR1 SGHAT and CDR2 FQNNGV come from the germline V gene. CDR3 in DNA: TGTGCCAGCAGCTTAGAACCTCCGACTGAAGCTTTCTTT. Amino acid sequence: CASSLEPPTEAFF.

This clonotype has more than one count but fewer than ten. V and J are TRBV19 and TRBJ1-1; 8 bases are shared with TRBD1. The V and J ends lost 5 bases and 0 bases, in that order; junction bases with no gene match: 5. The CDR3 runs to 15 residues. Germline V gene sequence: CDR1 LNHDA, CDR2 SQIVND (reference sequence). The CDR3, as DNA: TGTGCCAGTAGTCTAATGGGACAGGTGAACACTGAAGCTTTCTTT. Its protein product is CASSLMGQVNTEAFF. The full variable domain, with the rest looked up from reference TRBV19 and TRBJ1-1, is DGGITQSPKYLFRKEGQNVTLSCEQNLNHDAMYWYRQDPGQGLRLIYYSQIVNDFQKGDIAEGYSVSREKKESFPLTVTSAQKNPTAFYLCASSLMGQVNTEAFFGQGTRLTVV.

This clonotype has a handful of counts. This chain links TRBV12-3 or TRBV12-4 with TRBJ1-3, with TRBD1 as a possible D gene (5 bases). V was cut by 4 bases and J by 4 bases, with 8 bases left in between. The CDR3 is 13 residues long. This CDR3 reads CASSSGNGNTIYF. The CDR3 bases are TGTGCCAGCAGTTCAGGGAACGGAAACACCATATATTTT.

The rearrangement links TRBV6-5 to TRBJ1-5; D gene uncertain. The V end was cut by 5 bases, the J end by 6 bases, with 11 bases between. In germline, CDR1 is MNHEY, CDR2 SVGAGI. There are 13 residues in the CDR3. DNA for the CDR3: TGTGCCAGCAGTAACGGAGGATCTCAGCCCCAGCATTTT. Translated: CASSNGGSQPQHF.

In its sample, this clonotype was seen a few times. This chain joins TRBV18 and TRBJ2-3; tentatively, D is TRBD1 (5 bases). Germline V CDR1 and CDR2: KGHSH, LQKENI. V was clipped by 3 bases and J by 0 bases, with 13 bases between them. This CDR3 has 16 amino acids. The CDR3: CASSPLMGLSTDTQYF. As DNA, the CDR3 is TGTGCCAGCTCACCCTTAATGGGGCTGAGCACAGATACGCAGTATTTT.